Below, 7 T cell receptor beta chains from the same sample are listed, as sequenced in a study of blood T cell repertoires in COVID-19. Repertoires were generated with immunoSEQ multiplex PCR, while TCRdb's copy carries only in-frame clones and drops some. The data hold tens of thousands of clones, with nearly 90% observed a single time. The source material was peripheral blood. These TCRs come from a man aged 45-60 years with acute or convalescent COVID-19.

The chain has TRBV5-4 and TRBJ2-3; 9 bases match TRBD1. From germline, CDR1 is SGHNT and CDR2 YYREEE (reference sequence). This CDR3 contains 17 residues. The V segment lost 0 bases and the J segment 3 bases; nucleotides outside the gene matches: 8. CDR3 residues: CASSLASGTGWTDTQYF. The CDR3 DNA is TGTGCCAGCAGCTTGGCCAGCGGGACAGGGTGGACAGATACGCAGTATTTT.

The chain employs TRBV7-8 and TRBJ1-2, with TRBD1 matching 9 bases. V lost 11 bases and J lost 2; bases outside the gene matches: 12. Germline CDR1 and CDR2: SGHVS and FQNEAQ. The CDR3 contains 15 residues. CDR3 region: CAGQRADRGNYGYTF. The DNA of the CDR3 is TGTGCCGGCCAGAGGGCAGACAGGGGGAACTATGGCTACACCTTC.

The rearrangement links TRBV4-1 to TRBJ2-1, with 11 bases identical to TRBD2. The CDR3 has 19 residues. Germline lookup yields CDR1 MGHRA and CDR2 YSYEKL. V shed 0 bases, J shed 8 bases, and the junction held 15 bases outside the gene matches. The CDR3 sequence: CASSQEIGDTSGGADEQFF. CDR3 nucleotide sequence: TGCGCCAGCAGCCAAGAGATCGGGGACACTAGCGGGGGAGCCGATGAGCAGTTCTTC.

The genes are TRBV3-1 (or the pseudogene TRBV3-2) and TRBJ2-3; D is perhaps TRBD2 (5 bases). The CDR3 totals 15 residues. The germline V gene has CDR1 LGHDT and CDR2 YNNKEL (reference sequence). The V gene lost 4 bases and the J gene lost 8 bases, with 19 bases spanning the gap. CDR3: CASSPGSGNRVTQYF. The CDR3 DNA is TGTGCCAGCAGCCCAGGATCCGGGAACCGCGTTACGCAGTATTTT.

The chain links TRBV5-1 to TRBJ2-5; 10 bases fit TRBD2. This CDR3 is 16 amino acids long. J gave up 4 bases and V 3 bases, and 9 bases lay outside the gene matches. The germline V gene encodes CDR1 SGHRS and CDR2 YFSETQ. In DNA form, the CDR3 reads TGCGCCAGCAGCTCTGGCACTAGCGGGAAGGGAGAGACCCAGTACTTC. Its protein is CASSSGTSGKGETQYF.

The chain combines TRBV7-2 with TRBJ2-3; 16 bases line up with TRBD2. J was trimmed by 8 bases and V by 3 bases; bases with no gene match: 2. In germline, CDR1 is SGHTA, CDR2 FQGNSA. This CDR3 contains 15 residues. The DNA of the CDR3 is TGTGCCAGCAGCTTGGGACTAGCGGGAGGGGGTACGCAGTATTTT. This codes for CASSLGLAGGGTQYF. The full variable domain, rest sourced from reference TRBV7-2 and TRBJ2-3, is GAGVSQSPSNKVTEKGKDVELRCDPISGHTALYWYRQSLGQGLEFLIYFQGNSAPDKSGLPSDRFSAERTGGSVSTLTIQRTQQEDSAVYLCASSLGLAGGGTQYFGPGTRLTVL.

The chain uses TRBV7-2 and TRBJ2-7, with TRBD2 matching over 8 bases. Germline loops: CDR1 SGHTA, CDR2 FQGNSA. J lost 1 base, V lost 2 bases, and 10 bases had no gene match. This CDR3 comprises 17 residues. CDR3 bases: TGTGCCAGCAGCTTATACACTAGCGGACGAATTTCCTACGAGCAGTACTTC. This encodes CASSLYTSGRISYEQYF.